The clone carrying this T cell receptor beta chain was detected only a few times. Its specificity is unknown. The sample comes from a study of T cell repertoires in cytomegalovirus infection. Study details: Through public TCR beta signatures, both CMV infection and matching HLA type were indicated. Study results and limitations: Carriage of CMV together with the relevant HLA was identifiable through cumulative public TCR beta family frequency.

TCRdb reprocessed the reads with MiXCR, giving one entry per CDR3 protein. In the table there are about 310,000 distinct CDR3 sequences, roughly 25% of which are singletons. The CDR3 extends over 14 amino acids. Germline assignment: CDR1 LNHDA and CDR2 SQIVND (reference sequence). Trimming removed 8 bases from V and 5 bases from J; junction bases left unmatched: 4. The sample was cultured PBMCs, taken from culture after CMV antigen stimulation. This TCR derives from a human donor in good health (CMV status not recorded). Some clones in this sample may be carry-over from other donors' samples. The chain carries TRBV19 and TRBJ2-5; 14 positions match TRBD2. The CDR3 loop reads CASGGLAGVETQYF. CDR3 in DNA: TGTGCCAGTGGGGGACTAGCGGGAGTGGAGACCCAGTACTTC.